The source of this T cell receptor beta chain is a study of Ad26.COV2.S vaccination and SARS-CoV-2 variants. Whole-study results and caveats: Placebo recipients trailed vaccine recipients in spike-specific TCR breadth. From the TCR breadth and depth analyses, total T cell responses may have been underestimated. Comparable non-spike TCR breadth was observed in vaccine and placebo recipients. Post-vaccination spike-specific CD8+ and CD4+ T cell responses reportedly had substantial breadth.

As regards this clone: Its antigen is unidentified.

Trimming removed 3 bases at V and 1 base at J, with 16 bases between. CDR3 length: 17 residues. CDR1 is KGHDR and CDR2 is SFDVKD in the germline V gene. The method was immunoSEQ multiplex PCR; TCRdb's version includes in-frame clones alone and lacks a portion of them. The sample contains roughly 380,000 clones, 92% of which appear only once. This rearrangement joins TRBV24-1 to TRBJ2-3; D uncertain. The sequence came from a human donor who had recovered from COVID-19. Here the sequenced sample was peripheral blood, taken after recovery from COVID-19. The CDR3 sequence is CATSDPKHQGGTDTQYF. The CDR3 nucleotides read TGTGCCACCAGTGATCCTAAACACCAAGGCGGCACAGATACGCAGTATTTT.